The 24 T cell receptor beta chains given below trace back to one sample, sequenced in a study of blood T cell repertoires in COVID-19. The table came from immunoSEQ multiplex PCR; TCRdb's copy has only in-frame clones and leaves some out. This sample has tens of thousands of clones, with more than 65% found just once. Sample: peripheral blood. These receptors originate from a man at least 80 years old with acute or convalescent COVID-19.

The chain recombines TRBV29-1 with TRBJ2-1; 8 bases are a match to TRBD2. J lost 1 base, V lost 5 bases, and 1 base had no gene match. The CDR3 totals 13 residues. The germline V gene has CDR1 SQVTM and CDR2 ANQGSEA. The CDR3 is CSVQRGSYNEQFF. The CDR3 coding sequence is TGCAGCGTTCAGCGGGGGTCCTACAATGAGCAGTTCTTC.

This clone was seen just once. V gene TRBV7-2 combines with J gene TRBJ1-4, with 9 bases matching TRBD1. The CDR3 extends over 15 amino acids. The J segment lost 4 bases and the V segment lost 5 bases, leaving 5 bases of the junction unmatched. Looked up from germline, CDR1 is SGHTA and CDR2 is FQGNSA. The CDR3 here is CASSVGQGFNEKLFF. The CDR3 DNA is TGTGCCAGCAGCGTCGGACAGGGGTTTAATGAAAAACTGTTTTTT.

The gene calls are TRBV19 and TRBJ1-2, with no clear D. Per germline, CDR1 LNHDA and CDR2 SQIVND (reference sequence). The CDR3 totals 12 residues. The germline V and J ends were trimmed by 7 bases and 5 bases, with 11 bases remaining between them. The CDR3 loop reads CASKRENYGYTF. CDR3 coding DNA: TGTGCCAGTAAGAGAGAGAATTATGGCTACACCTTC.

The CDR3 region is CASSTGQGNTGELFF. In DNA form, the CDR3 reads TGTGCCAGTAGTACGGGACAGGGTAACACCGGGGAGCTGTTTTTT. This chain joins TRBV19 and TRBJ2-2; 9 bases are a match to TRBD1. This CDR3 spans 15 amino acids. V trimming: 4 bases; J trimming: 2 bases; junction bases outside the gene matches: 2. Germline values: CDR1 LNHDA, CDR2 SQIVND (reference sequence).

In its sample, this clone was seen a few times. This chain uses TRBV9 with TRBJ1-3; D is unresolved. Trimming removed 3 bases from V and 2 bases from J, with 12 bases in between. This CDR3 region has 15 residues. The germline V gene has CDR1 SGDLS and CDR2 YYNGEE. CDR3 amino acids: CASSAGLGAGNTIYF. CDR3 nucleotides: TGTGCCAGCAGCGCCGGCCTAGGCGCTGGAAACACCATATATTTT.

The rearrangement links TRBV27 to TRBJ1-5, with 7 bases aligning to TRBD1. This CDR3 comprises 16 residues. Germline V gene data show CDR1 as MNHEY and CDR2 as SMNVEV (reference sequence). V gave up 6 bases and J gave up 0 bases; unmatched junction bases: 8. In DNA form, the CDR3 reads TGTGCCAGCAGCCCTACAGGGGCTGTTAGCAATCAGCCCCAGCATTTT. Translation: CASSPTGAVSNQPQHF.

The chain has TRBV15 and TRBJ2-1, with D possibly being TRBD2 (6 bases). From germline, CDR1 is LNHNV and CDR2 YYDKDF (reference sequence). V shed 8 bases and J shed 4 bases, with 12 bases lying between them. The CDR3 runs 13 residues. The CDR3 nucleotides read TGTGCCACCCCACCCCGGGGGTACAATGAGCAGTTCTTC. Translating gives CATPPRGYNEQFF.

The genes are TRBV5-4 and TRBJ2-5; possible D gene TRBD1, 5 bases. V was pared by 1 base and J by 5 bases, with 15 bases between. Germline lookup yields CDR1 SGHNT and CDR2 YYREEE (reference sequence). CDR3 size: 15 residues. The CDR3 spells CASSLRLGAGETQYF. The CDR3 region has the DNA TGTGCCAGCAGCTTGCGTCTAGGGGCTGGGGAGACCCAGTACTTC.

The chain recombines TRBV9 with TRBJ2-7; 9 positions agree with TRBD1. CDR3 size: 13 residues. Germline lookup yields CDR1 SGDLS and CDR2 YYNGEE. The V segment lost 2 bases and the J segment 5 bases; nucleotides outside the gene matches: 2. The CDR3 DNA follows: TGTGCCAGCAGCGTGGACAGGGGACACGAGCAGTACTTC. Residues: CASSVDRGHEQYF.

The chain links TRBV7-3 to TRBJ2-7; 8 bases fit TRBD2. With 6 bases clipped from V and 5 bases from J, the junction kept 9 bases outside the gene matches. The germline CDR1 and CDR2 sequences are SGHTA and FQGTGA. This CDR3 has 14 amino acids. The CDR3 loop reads CASSTGGLLNEQYF. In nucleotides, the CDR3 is TGTGCCAGCAGTACGGGAGGGCTTCTGAACGAGCAGTACTTC. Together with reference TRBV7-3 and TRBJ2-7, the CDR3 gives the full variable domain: GAGVSQTPSNKVTEKGKYVELRCDPISGHTALYWYRQSLGQGPEFLIYFQGTGAADDSGLPNDRFFAVRPEGSVSTLKIQRTERGDSAVYLCASSTGGLLNEQYFGPGTRLTVT.

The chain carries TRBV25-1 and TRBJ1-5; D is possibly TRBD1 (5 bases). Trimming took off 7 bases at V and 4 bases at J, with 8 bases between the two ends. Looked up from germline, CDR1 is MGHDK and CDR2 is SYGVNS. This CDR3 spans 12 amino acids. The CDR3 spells CASKGQNQPQHF. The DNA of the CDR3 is TGTGCCAGCAAAGGACAAAATCAGCCCCAGCATTTT.

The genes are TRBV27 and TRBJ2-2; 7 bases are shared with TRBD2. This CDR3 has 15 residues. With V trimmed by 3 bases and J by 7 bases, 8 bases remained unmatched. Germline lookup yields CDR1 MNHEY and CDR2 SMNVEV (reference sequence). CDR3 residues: CASSLGGRGIGELFF. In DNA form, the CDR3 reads TGTGCCAGCAGTTTGGGCGGGAGAGGGATCGGGGAGCTGTTTTTT.

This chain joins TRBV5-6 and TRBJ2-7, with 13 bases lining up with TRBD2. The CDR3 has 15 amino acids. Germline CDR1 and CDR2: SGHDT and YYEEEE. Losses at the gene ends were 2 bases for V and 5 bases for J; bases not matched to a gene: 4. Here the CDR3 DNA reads TGTGCCAGCAGCTTTGGAGGACTAGCGGGAGACGAGCAGTACTTC. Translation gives CASSFGGLAGDEQYF. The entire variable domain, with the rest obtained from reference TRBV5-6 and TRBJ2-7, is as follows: DAGVTQSPTHLIKTRGQQVTLRCSPKSGHDTVSWYQQALGQGPQFIFQYYEEEERQRGNFPDRFSGHQFPNYSSELNVNALLLGDSALYLCASSFGGLAGDEQYFGPGTRLTVT.

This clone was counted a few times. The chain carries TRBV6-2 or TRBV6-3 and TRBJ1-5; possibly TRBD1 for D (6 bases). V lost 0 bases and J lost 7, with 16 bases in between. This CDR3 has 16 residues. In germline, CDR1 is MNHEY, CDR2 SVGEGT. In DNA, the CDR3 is TGTGCCAGCAGTTACTCGAGCGGGGGGCTACGGCAGCCCCAGCATTTT. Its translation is CASSYSSGGLRQPQHF.

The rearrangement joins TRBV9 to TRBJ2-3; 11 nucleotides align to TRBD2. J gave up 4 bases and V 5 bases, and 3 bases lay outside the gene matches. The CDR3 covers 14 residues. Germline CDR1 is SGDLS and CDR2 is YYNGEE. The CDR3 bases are TGTGCCAGCAGTACTAGCGGGGGCCCAGATACGCAGTATTTT. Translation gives CASSTSGGPDTQYF.

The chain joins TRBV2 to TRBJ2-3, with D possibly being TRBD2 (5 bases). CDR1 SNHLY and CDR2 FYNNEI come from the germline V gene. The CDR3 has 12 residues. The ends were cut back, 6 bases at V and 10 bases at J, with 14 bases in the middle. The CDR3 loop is CASRDPGWAQYF. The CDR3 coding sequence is TGTGCCAGCAGAGATCCGGGGTGGGCGCAGTATTTT.

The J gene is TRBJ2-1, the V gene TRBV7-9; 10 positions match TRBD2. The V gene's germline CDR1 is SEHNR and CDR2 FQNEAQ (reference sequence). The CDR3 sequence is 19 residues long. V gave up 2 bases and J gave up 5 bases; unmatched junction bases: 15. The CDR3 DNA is TGTGCCAGCAGCTTATGGGGGGGTGCTAGCGGGAGATCAAACAATGAGCAGTTCTTC. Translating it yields CASSLWGGASGRSNNEQFF.

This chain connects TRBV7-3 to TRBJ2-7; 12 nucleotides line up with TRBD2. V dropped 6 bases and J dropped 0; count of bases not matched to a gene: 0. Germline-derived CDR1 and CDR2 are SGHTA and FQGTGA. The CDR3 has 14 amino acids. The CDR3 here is CASRTSGSSYEQYF. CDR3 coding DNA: TGTGCCAGCAGGACTAGCGGGAGCTCCTACGAGCAGTACTTC.

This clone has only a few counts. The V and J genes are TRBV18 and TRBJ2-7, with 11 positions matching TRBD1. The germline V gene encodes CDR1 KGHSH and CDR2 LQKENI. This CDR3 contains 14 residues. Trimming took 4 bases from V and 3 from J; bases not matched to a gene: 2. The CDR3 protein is CASSRGQGGYEQYF. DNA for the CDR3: TGTGCCAGCTCACGGGGACAGGGGGGCTACGAGCAGTACTTC.

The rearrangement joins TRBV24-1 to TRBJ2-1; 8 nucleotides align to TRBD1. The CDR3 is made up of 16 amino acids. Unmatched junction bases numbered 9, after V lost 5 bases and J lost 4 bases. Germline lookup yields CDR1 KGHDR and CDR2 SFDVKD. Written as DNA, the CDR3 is TGTGCCACCAGTGGGCACCAGGGGGCGCGGTACAATGAGCAGTTCTTC. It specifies CATSGHQGARYNEQFF.

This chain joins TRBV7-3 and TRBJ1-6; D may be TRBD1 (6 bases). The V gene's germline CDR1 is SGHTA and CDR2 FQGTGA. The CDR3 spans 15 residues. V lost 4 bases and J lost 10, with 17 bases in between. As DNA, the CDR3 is TGTGCCAGCAGCTCACAGGGTGGAAGGGAATCACCCCTCCACTTT. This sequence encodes CASSSQGGRESPLHF.

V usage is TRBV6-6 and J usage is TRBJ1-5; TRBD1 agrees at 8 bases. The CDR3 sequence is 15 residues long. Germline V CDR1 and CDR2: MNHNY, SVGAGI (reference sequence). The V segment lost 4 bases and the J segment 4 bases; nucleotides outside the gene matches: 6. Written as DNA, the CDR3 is TGTGCCAGCAGTTCCTTTGGGACAGGTAATCAGCCCCAGCATTTT. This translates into CASSSFGTGNQPQHF.

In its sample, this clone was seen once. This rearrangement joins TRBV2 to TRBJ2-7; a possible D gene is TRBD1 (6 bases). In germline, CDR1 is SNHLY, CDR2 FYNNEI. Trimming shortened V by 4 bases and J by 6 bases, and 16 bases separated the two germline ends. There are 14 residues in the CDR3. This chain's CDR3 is CASSGSGSRGEQYF. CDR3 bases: TGTGCCAGCAGTGGAAGCGGAAGCAGGGGCGAGCAGTACTTC.

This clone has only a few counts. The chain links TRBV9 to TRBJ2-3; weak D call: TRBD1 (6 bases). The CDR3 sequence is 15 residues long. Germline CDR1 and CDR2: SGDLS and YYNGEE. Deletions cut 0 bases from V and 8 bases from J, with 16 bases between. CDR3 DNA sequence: TGTGCCAGCAGCGTAGGTAACAGGGCGTCAGGTACGCAGTATTTT. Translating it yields CASSVGNRASGTQYF.